This T cell receptor (beta chain) came from a study of cytomegalovirus exposure and HLA in healthy donors. As concerns this clone: Its matching antigen is unknown.

V was trimmed by 3 bases and J by 9 bases, leaving 9 bases between them. This CDR3 contains 11 residues. Germline assignment: CDR1 DFQATT and CDR2 SNEGSKA (reference sequence). 60 Vbeta and 13 Jbeta primers were used in PCR. Assay: immunoSEQ multiplex PCR; the TCRdb copy retains only in-frame clones and omits some. Here the sample spans 190,000 or so clones, 70% to 85% being singletons. Findings and caveats of the study: Across HLA loci, a later analysis found differing TCR association rates, with DRB1 most and HLA-C fewest. HLA restriction was apparent for most CMV-associated TCR beta chains in a later analysis.

V is TRBV20-1 and J is TRBJ2-1, with D uncertain. The origin of this receptor is a boy younger than 10 in good health and CMV-seronegative. Source material: PBMCs. CDR3 nucleotide sequence: TGCAGTGCTAGTGACTCCACTGAGCAGTTCTTC. It codes for CSASDSTEQFF.